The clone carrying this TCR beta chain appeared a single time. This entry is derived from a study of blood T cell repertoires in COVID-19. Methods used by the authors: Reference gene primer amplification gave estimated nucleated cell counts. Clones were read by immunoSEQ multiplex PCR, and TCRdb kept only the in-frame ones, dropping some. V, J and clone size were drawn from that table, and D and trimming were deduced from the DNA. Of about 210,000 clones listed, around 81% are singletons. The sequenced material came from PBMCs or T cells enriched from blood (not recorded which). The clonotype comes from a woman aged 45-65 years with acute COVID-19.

In DNA, the CDR3 is TGTGCCAGTAGTCCTAGTCGCGCGACAGGGGGAGAAAAACTGTTTTTT. This encodes CASSPSRATGGEKLFF. This rearrangement joins TRBV19 to TRBJ1-4; 9 bases fit TRBD1. Germline V CDR1 and CDR2: LNHDA, SQIVND (reference sequence). This CDR3 is built from 16 residues. V gave up 5 bases and J gave up 8 bases; unmatched junction bases: 12.